The sequence of this T cell receptor (beta chain) was determined in a study of blood T cell repertoires in COVID-19. Study context: Two negative PCRs, clearance, or symptom resolution had been documented for recovered Cohort 3 donors. The United States, Italy and Spain supplied acute and convalescent COVID-19 samples.

Participants, roughly 18 to 90 years old, spanned 25 or so US areas. Cohorts were based on clinical histories the participants reported. Assay: immunoSEQ multiplex PCR; the TCRdb copy retains only in-frame clones and omits some. The repertoire holds around 290,000 clones, 85% to 90% seen once, with under 2.5% in the top ten. V shed 0 bases, J shed 3 bases, and the junction held 7 bases outside the gene matches. The CDR3 is 19 amino acids. Germline V gene data show CDR1 as LNHDA and CDR2 as SQIVND (reference sequence). The chain employs TRBV19 and TRBJ2-3; TRBD2 matches at 15 bases. The origin of this receptor is a woman in her sixties in a cohort exposed to, infected with or recovered from COVID-19 (not recorded which). Sequencing was done on a sample of PBMCs or T cells enriched from blood (not recorded which). The CDR3 DNA reads as TGTGCCAGTAGTATAGATGCGGGACTAGCGGGAGGATCGACAGATACGCAGTATTTT. Amino acid sequence: CASSIDAGLAGGSTDTQYF.